The 30 T cell receptor beta chains reported below all come from one sample, sequenced in a study of T cells in Graves' hyperthyroidism and ophthalmopathy. Researchers took RNA transcripts and amplified the TCR beta CDR3 regions from them. The HTBI primer set served for first-round RT-PCR of the TCR CDR3. TCRdb reprocessed the multiplex PCR reads with MiXCR, giving one entry per CDR3 protein. The sample shows 300,000 to 500,000 distinct CDR3 sequences, about 15% of them seen only once. The sequencing sample was made of blood. These receptors were obtained from a woman aged 25 to 39 with Graves' hyperthyroidism.

At least ten counts were recorded for this clonotype. The genes are TRBV20-1 and TRBJ2-5, with 11 bases identical to TRBD2. V lost 5 bases and J lost 2; bases outside the gene matches: 10. The germline CDR1 and CDR2 sequences are DFQATT and SNEGSKA (reference sequence). CDR3 length: 16 residues. CDR3: CSAPKTGTSGQETQYF. Written as DNA, the CDR3 is TGCAGTGCTCCAAAAACCGGGACTAGCGGACAAGAGACCCAGTACTTC.

V gene TRBV10-3 combines with J gene TRBJ1-5; D is ambiguous. Per the germline V gene, CDR1 is ENHRY and CDR2 is SYGVKD. The V end was cut by 2 bases, the J end by 0 bases, with 5 bases between. The CDR3 sequence is 14 residues long. CDR3 in DNA: TGTGCCATCAGTGAGCGGGATAGCAATCAGCCCCAGCATTTT. This sequence encodes CAISERDSNQPQHF.

This clonotype has just a few counts. Written as DNA, the CDR3 is TGTGCCAGCAGAGGGACAGGGGCAACTAATGAAAAACTGTTTTTT. Translation gives CASRGTGATNEKLFF. The chain couples TRBV25-1 to TRBJ1-4, with TRBD1 matching over 10 bases. Germline CDR1 and CDR2: MGHDK and SYGVNS. The J segment lost 0 bases and the V segment lost 6 bases, leaving 1 base of the junction unmatched. The CDR3 totals 15 residues.

This clonotype turned up a few times. The V gene is TRBV5-5, the J gene TRBJ1-1; the D gene is possibly TRBD1 (5 bases). This CDR3 is built from 16 residues. Trimming cost V 3 bases and J 0 bases, with 15 bases left between them. Germline V gives CDR1 SGHKS, CDR2 YYEKEE (reference sequence). This CDR3 is CASSWGPVDMNTEAFF. The CDR3 DNA reads as TGTGCCAGCAGCTGGGGCCCGGTTGACATGAACACTGAAGCTTTCTTT. The complete variable domain, with remaining parts taken from reference TRBV5-5 and TRBJ1-1, reads DAGVTQSPTHLIKTRGQQVTLRCSPISGHKSVSWYQQVLGQGPQFIFQYYEKEERGRGNFPDRFSARQFPNYSSELNVNALLLGDSALYLCASSWGPVDMNTEAFFGQGTRLTVV.

This clonotype was observed at least ten times. The CDR3 is CASSDGSPNTEAFF. CDR3 nucleotide sequence: TGTGCCAGCAGTGACGGCAGCCCGAACACTGAAGCTTTCTTT. The chain joins TRBV2 to TRBJ1-1; D call uncertain. The CDR3 is 14 amino acids. V was pared by 3 bases and J by 1 base, with 9 bases between. Per germline, CDR1 SNHLY and CDR2 FYNNEI.

The chain links TRBV20-1 to TRBJ1-2, with D maybe TRBD1 (6 bases). There are 12 residues in the CDR3. Trimming left V 6 bases short and J 8 bases short, with 16 bases between. Germline CDR1 reads DFQATT; CDR2 reads SNEGSKA (reference sequence). The CDR3 sequence is CSAQTGNGGYTF. CDR3 bases: TGCAGTGCCCAGACAGGAAACGGGGGCTACACCTTC.

This clonotype was observed a handful of times. V usage is TRBV27 and J usage is TRBJ2-2, with 11 bases lining up with TRBD2. CDR1 MNHEY and CDR2 SMNVEV come from the germline V gene (reference sequence). CDR3 size: 15 residues. V was pared by 7 bases and J by 7 bases, with 8 bases of the junction left unmatched. CDR3 DNA sequence: TGTGCCAGCATCTCGACTAGCGGGAATGGCGGGGAGCTGTTTTTT. This codes for CASISTSGNGGELFF.

The rearrangement links TRBV6-1 to TRBJ2-2, with D unresolved. Trimming pared 6 bases from V and 7 bases from J, leaving 18 bases between. This CDR3 is 15 amino acids long. Per germline, CDR1 MNHNS and CDR2 SASEGT. The DNA for the CDR3 is TGTGCCAGCAGCCCCTATACTACAAGAGGCGGGGAGCTGTTTTTT. Its translation is CASSPYTTRGGELFF.

Ten or more counts support this clonotype. This sequence joins TRBV6-1 and TRBJ2-4; 8 positions match TRBD1. The CDR3 sequence is 16 residues long. Per germline, CDR1 MNHNS and CDR2 SASEGT. The J segment lost 0 bases and the V segment lost 6 bases, leaving 7 bases of the junction unmatched. The DNA of the CDR3 is TGTGCCAGCAGCCATCAGGGGGCGCAAGCCAAAAACATTCAGTACTTC. This encodes CASSHQGAQAKNIQYF.

This clonotype was detected only a few times. V gene TRBV13 combines with J gene TRBJ2-3; possible D gene TRBD2, 6 bases. Between the trimmed V and J ends, which lost 5 bases and 2 bases, there was a span of 11 bases. The CDR3 is 14 amino acids. Germline assignment: CDR1 PRHDT and CDR2 FYEKMQ (reference sequence). CDR3 in DNA: TGTGCCAGCAGCCTCCGGGACTCCACAGATACGCAGTATTTT. Its protein is CASSLRDSTDTQYF. The variable domain in full, completed from reference TRBV13 and TRBJ2-3, reads AAGVIQSPRHLIKEKRETATLKCYPIPRHDTVYWYQQGPGQDPQFLISFYEKMQSDKGSIPDRFSAQQFSDYHSELNMSSLELGDSALYFCASSLRDSTDTQYFGPGTRLTVL.

This clonotype was detected once. This chain links TRBV3-1 with TRBJ2-1; TRBD2 matches at 9 bases. CDR3 length: 17 residues. The germline V gene encodes CDR1 LGHDT and CDR2 YNNKEL (reference sequence). V shed 4 bases, J shed 6 bases, and the junction held 13 bases outside the gene matches. CDR3 residues: CASSPSRSGSLFNEQFF. DNA of the CDR3: TGTGCCAGCAGCCCCTCCCGTAGCGGGAGTCTATTCAATGAGCAGTTCTTC.

This clonotype was counted only a few times. The CDR3 sequence: CASKGLMDRADTGELFF. In nucleotides, the CDR3 is TGTGCCAGCAAAGGTTTAATGGACAGGGCCGACACCGGGGAGCTGTTTTTT. The J gene is TRBJ2-2, the V gene TRBV6-1, with 8 bases matching TRBD1. Looked up from germline, CDR1 is MNHNS and CDR2 is SASEGT. The CDR3 runs 17 residues. With V trimmed by 7 bases and J by 3 bases, 13 bases remained unmatched.

This clonotype was counted many times. The chain joins TRBV20-1 to TRBJ2-7, with a weak D call TRBD1 (5 bases). CDR3 size: 12 residues. CDR1 and CDR2 (germline): DFQATT, SNEGSKA (reference sequence). The V end lost 6 bases, the J end lost 2 bases, and 11 bases lay between the germline ends. CDR3 loop: CSAPRDAYEQYF. The CDR3 DNA is TGCAGTGCACCCAGGGATGCCTACGAGCAGTACTTC.

This rearrangement joins TRBV7-9 to TRBJ2-7; tentatively, D is TRBD1 (6 bases). Trimming stripped 5 bases from V and 2 bases from J, with 25 bases between. Germline CDR1 is SEHNR and CDR2 is FQNEAQ (reference sequence). The CDR3 is 18 amino acids. The CDR3 region is CASSNYIKQGTGPYEQYF. The CDR3 DNA follows: TGTGCCAGCAGCAACTACATCAAGCAGGGGACCGGGCCCTACGAGCAGTACTTC.

This clonotype was seen many times. The rearrangement uses TRBV20-1 and TRBJ2-1; TRBD2 matches at 9 bases. Germline trimming cut 3 bases from V and 7 bases from J; bases unmatched to any gene: 10. Germline CDR1 reads DFQATT; CDR2 reads SNEGSKA (reference sequence). The CDR3 is made up of 15 amino acids. Written as DNA, the CDR3 is TGCAGTGCTAGTACCGGGACTAGCCAAGAGAATGAGCAGTTCTTC. Amino acids: CSASTGTSQENEQFF.

The sample holds many counts of this clonotype. The chain couples TRBV3-1 to TRBJ2-1; a weak D match, TRBD2 (6 bases). The CDR3 has 13 amino acids. Germline V gene lookup returns CDR1 LGHDT and CDR2 YNNKEL (reference sequence). Trimming cost V 1 base and J 7 bases, with 8 bases left between them. The CDR3 spells CASSQVGRNEQFF. The CDR3 nucleotides read TGTGCCAGCAGCCAAGTTGGGAGGAATGAGCAGTTCTTC.

The chain carries TRBV5-5 and TRBJ2-1; D gene ambiguous. Germline CDR1 SGHKS, CDR2 YYEKEE (reference sequence). This CDR3 is 15 amino acids long. Trimming left V 2 bases short and J 0 bases short, with 9 bases between. CDR3 residues: CASSLSQSSYNEQFF. CDR3 nucleotide sequence: TGTGCCAGCAGCTTATCACAGAGCTCCTACAATGAGCAGTTCTTC.

V gene TRBV14 combines with J gene TRBJ2-7, with D tentatively TRBD1 (5 bases). This CDR3 region has 17 residues. V was clipped by 1 base and J by 2 bases, with 18 bases between them. Germline V CDR1 and CDR2: SGHDN, FVKESK. The CDR3 loop reads CASSQVGPGLGTYEQYF. Here the CDR3 DNA reads TGTGCCAGCAGCCAAGTAGGACCAGGGCTCGGCACCTACGAGCAGTACTTC.

V usage is TRBV6-1 and J usage is TRBJ2-3; D is undetermined. Germline V gene data show CDR1 as MNHNS and CDR2 as SASEGT. The CDR3 runs 14 residues. V lost 6 bases and J lost 3, with 13 bases in between. The CDR3 sequence is CASRYGYKTDTQYF. CDR3 DNA: TGTGCCAGCAGATATGGTTACAAGACAGATACGCAGTATTTT.

This clonotype occurred many times. The V call is TRBV5-1, the J call TRBJ2-7; D is tentatively TRBD1 or TRBD2 (5 bases each). The CDR3 contains 13 residues. Trimming pared 4 bases from V and 6 bases from J, leaving 14 bases between. Per germline, CDR1 SGHRS and CDR2 YFSETQ. The CDR3 sequence is CASSTTQGVEQYF. The CDR3 coding sequence is TGCGCCAGCAGCACAACTCAGGGAGTCGAGCAGTACTTC.

This clonotype came up a few times. The gene calls are TRBV18 and TRBJ1-3; weak D call: TRBD1 (6 bases). V lost 1 base and J 14 bases, leaving 15 bases between the germline ends. Germline V gives CDR1 KGHSH, CDR2 LQKENI. This CDR3 comprises 13 residues. The CDR3 DNA is TGTGCCAGCTCACCACAGGACAGCGCGACCCTATATTTT. Translating it yields CASSPQDSATLYF.

The CDR3 nucleotides are TGTGCCAGCAGCGTAGCGCCGGCTTCCTACGAGCAGTACTTC. It specifies CASSVAPASYEQYF. This chain links TRBV9 with TRBJ2-7, with D unresolved. Per the germline V gene, CDR1 is SGDLS and CDR2 is YYNGEE. This CDR3 comprises 14 residues. Deletions cut 0 bases from V and 1 base from J, with 8 bases between.

In its sample, this clonotype was seen a few times. This chain uses TRBV19 with TRBJ1-6, with a weak D call TRBD1 (6 bases). The CDR3 totals 15 residues. The V gene lost 3 bases and the J gene lost 10 bases, with 16 bases spanning the gap. CDR1 is LNHDA, CDR2 SQIVND, per germline (reference sequence). The CDR3: CASSIEQGLGSPLHF. The DNA of the CDR3 is TGTGCCAGTAGTATCGAACAGGGATTGGGATCACCCCTCCACTTT.

There are a few counts of this clonotype. The V and J genes are TRBV24-1 and TRBJ1-1, with D perhaps matching TRBD1 (5 bases). Germline V gene data show CDR1 as KGHDR and CDR2 as SFDVKD. This CDR3 comprises 12 residues. The V end was cut by 7 bases, the J end by 8 bases, with 13 bases between. The CDR3 region has the DNA TGTGCCACCAGCCCGGGACCTACAGAAGCTTTCTTT. This translates into CATSPGPTEAFF.

V and J are TRBV5-1 and TRBJ2-2; no clear D gene. Germline CDR1 SGHRS, CDR2 YFSETQ. This CDR3 comprises 13 residues. The V gene lost 3 bases and the J gene lost 4 bases, with 7 bases spanning the gap. CDR3 bases: TGCGCCAGCAGCTATCCCACCACCGGGGAGCTGTTTTTT. Its translation: CASSYPTTGELFF.

Comment on this clonotype: A much larger clone is a single base away; this may be a read error. The V call is TRBV6-1, the J call TRBJ2-1, with a tentative D call TRBD1 (5 bases). Germline CDR1 reads MNHNS; CDR2 reads SASEGT. CDR3 size: 14 residues. CDR3 sequence (DNA): TGTGCCGGCAGTGAACAGGTGGCCTACAATGAGCAGTTCTTC. Protein sequence: CAGSEQVAYNEQFF.

The rearrangement joins TRBV14 to TRBJ2-5, with 11 bases fitting TRBD2. The germline V gene has CDR1 SGHDN and CDR2 FVKESK. The junction had 12 bases not matched to a gene; V was cut back by 5 bases and J by 4 bases. The CDR3 runs to 17 residues. CDR3 in DNA: TGTGCCAGCAGCTCGAGGGCTAGCGGGAGGCTTGGAGAGACCCAGTACTTC. This codes for CASSSRASGRLGETQYF.

The V gene is TRBV6-1, the J gene TRBJ2-7, with D perhaps matching TRBD1 or TRBD2 (6 bases each). V gave up 3 bases and J gave up 6 bases, with 18 bases separating them. The CDR3 totals 15 residues. Per germline, CDR1 MNHNS and CDR2 SASEGT. CDR3 in amino acids: CASSDRGRMGSEQYF. The CDR3 coding sequence is TGTGCCAGCAGTGATCGGGGGCGCATGGGATCCGAGCAGTACTTC.

The chain employs TRBV27 and TRBJ1-4; weak D call: TRBD1 (6 bases). Per the germline V gene, CDR1 is MNHEY and CDR2 is SMNVEV (reference sequence). The CDR3 is 15 amino acids. Trimming removed 4 bases at V and 8 bases at J, with 17 bases between. The CDR3 nucleotides read TGTGCCAGCAGTTCCCTACGAACAGGGAACGAAAAACTGTTTTTT. Protein sequence: CASSSLRTGNEKLFF.

V and J are TRBV6-2 or TRBV6-3 and TRBJ1-2; no firm D call. The CDR3 covers 13 residues. Trimming removed 2 bases at V and 8 bases at J, with 12 bases between. Germline V CDR1 and CDR2: MNHEY, SVGEGT. The CDR3 spells CASSYQKGRGYTF. As DNA, the CDR3 is TGTGCCAGCAGTTACCAAAAGGGCCGCGGCTACACCTTC.